This TCR beta chain is from a study of CD8 T cells in Susac syndrome. RNA in amounts of roughly 0.5 to 1 ug was reverse transcribed with random hexamers. Amplification of TCR beta CDR3 used immunoSEQ multiplex PCR across 54 Vbeta and 13 Jbeta. TCRdb redid the calling of the immunoSEQ multiplex PCR reads with MiXCR, one entry per CDR3 protein. Of 400,000 to 550,000 distinct CDR3 sequences listed, more than 80% are singletons. This clonotype was counted between two and nine times. The CDR3 totals 11 residues. CDR1 and CDR2 from the germline V gene are SNHLY and FYNNEI. The V end was cut by 8 bases, the J end by 7 bases, with 8 bases between.

The material sequenced was CD8+ T cells from PBMCs. This receptor was identified in a human donor with multiple sclerosis. This chain connects TRBV2 to TRBJ1-4, with D uncertain. DNA of the CDR3: TGTGCCAGCTCCCCCGGTGAAAAACTGTTTTTT. Residues: CASSPGEKLFF.